A single TCR beta chain is shown here with its context. There is no known antigen for this receptor. The sample holds no much larger clone one base away, and base qualities are not on file. TCRbeta CDR3 regions were amplified from genomic DNA by means of the immunoSEQ Assay, a bias-controlled multiplex PCR. The paper's data handling went like this. The number of nucleated cells in each sample was estimated from the amplification of reference gene primers within the assay. To quantify the absolute abundance of each unique TCRbeta CDR3 rearrangement, sequence reads were collapsed and filtered. For each sample, productive Simpson clonality was calculated as the square root of Simpson's diversity index across productive rearrangements. Held by TCRdb, this immuneACCESS table contains in-frame sequences only and omits some clones. Under half of the omission traces to an unresolved V gene where checked; the cause of the rest is unknown. V, J and clone size are taken as reported in that table, and D and trimming were inferred from the DNA itself. The sample table lists over 65,000 clones, roughly 81% of them with a count of one. The ten largest clones represent 9.2% of the sample.

The sample comes from a study of blood T cell repertoires in COVID-19 (dated by TCRdb to about 2020). Context from the whole study: Collaborator samples came from the United States, Italy and Spain and covered acute and convalescent phases of COVID-19. The samples were drawn from two sources: the first 160 participants of the ongoing ImmuneRACE study, and some 1,300 subjects contributed by 6 global collaborators. A freely available public database, intended as a resource for researchers studying the immune response to SARS-CoV-2, is where the repertoires were released. The material from the prospective study consisted of cDNA or gDNA derived from T cells, B-cell-depleted T cells, or PBMCs. A de-identified subject ID, COVID-19 status, age in years and sex were almost always included in the sample metadata. Where HLA class I and class II types were available, the types were taken from metadata supplied by the sample provider, not from assay-based typing. The dataset comprised deeply sampled blood TCRbeta repertoires from subjects exposed to, actively infected with, or recovered from COVID-19.

The germline V gene gives CDR1 as KGHSH and CDR2 as LQKENI. From the cysteine up to the phenylalanine, the CDR3 has a length of 17 residues. Only the CDR3 DNA stays, 51 bases, in frame from base 1. For this chain, trimming is 0 bases at the V end and 3 bases at the J end, and the number of junction bases without a gene match is 7. What the work shows at the level of the full study, not this receptor alone: Clinical and demographic metadata were provided uncurated, with the amount varying by source and participant.

Each collaborating institution followed its own protocols to collect whole blood in K2EDTA tubes. For TCRbeta analysis, collaborators shipped samples as frozen whole blood, isolated PBMCs, or DNA extracted from either of those sample types. The sample taken for sequencing was peripheral blood. The sequence links TRBV18 to TRBJ2-5, with TRBD2 matching 10 junction bases. This TCR was recovered from a human donor in a cohort sampled during active COVID-19. The CDR3 region: CASSPPGVAGGEETQYF. The DNA sequence is TGTGCCAGCTCACCACCGGGGGTAGCGGGAGGCGAAGAGACCCAGTACTTC.